These 20 T cell receptor beta chains share one sample of origin, sequenced in a study of CD8 T cells in Susac syndrome. With random hexamers, roughly 0.5 to 1 ug RNA was reverse transcribed. Each CDR3 protein is one row after TCRdb ran MiXCR on the immunoSEQ multiplex PCR reads. This sample has approximately 230,000 distinct CDR3 sequences, with around 95% found just once. The sequenced sample consisted of CD4+ T cells from PBMCs. Receptor source: a human donor with multiple sclerosis.

The CDR3 coding sequence is TGTGCCAGCAGTTTCAGTGGGAGCCTCTACGAGCAGTACTTC. Protein product: CASSFSGSLYEQYF. This chain connects TRBV28 to TRBJ2-7; possible D gene TRBD2, 5 bases. The germline V and J ends were trimmed by 3 bases and 3 bases, with 12 bases remaining between them. This CDR3 contains 14 residues. CDR1 is MDHEN, CDR2 SYDVKM, per germline. Full variable domain (rest looked up from reference TRBV28 and TRBJ2-7): DVKVTQSSRYLVKRTGEKVFLECVQDMDHENMFWYRQDPGLGLRLIYFSYDVKMKEKGDIPEGYSVSREKKERFSLILESASTNQTSMYLCASSFSGSLYEQYFGPGTRLTVT.

The rearrangement links TRBV6-1 to TRBJ2-1, with 8 bases aligning to TRBD1. The CDR3 has 15 residues. V gave up 8 bases and J gave up 1 base; unmatched junction bases: 7. In germline, CDR1 is MNHNS, CDR2 SASEGT. In nucleotides, the CDR3 is TGTGCCAGCGGAGCCGGACAGGGTTCCTACAATGAGCAGTTCTTC. Translation gives CASGAGQGSYNEQFF.

The V gene is TRBV6-1, the J gene TRBJ2-7; TRBD1 matches at 9 bases. Germline loops: CDR1 MNHNS, CDR2 SASEGT. CDR3 length equals 13 residues. Trimming cost V 7 bases and J 4 bases; bases outside gene matches: 5. Written as DNA, the CDR3 is TGTGCCAGCAAAGGGACAGGGTCATACGAGCAGTACGTC. Translation gives CASKGTGSYEQYV.

The rearrangement joins TRBV27 to TRBJ1-5; perhaps TRBD1 as D (6 bases). The CDR3 is 14 amino acids. The germline V gene has CDR1 MNHEY and CDR2 SMNVEV (reference sequence). V was trimmed by 4 bases and J by 10 bases, leaving 17 bases between them. For the CDR3, the DNA is TGTGCCAGCAGTTCCACAGGCCCCAGGGGACCCCAGCATTTT. Translated, it gives CASSSTGPRGPQHF.

J is TRBJ2-3 and V is TRBV11-2; D might be TRBD1 (6 bases). The CDR3 contains 15 residues. V lost 5 bases, J lost 7 bases, and 19 bases lay in between. The germline V gene has CDR1 SGHAT and CDR2 FQNNGV. This CDR3 reads CASSRDGAGAYTQYF. The CDR3 DNA sequence: TGTGCCAGCAGCCGAGACGGGGCAGGGGCGTATACGCAGTATTTT.

The rearrangement links TRBV19 to TRBJ2-5, with D uncertain. CDR3 length equals 14 residues. Germline CDR1 and CDR2: LNHDA and SQIVND (reference sequence). Trimming removed 6 bases at V and 5 bases at J, with 16 bases between. CDR3 region: CASSLETAGETQYF. CDR3 coding DNA: TGTGCCAGTAGCCTTGAAACAGCAGGCGAGACCCAGTACTTC. Variable domain in full (rest from reference TRBV19 and TRBJ2-5): DGGITQSPKYLFRKEGQNVTLSCEQNLNHDAMYWYRQDPGQGLRLIYYSQIVNDFQKGDIAEGYSVSREKKESFPLTVTSAQKNPTAFYLCASSLETAGETQYFGPGTRLLVL.

The chain joins TRBV30 to TRBJ2-4, with a possible D match to TRBD2 (6 bases). The CDR3 length is 14 residues. CDR1 is GTSNPN and CDR2 is SVGIG in the germline V gene (reference sequence). With 7 bases removed from V and 6 bases from J, the gap between germline ends came to 19 bases. The CDR3 protein is CALSPGRTGNIQYF. The CDR3 DNA follows: TGTGCCTTATCCCCAGGGAGGACGGGAAACATTCAGTACTTC.

The chain carries TRBV5-1 and TRBJ2-7; D is ambiguous. The germline gives CDR1 SGHRS, CDR2 YFSETQ. The CDR3 contains 15 residues. V was cut by 0 bases and J by 6 bases, with 16 bases left in between. The CDR3 region is CASSLGSGVFSEQYV. The DNA of the CDR3 is TGCGCCAGCAGCTTGGGGAGTGGAGTTTTCTCCGAGCAGTACGTC.

The chain has TRBV20-1 and TRBJ1-1; D call uncertain. Germline CDR1 DFQATT, CDR2 SNEGSKA (reference sequence). V lost 6 bases and J lost 4, with 18 bases in between. The CDR3 is made up of 14 amino acids. CDR3 residues: CSAPGPPVGTEAFF. The CDR3 bases are TGCAGTGCCCCCGGACCCCCGGTTGGCACTGAAGCTTTCTTT.

Regarding this clonotype: One junction end does not reproduce the germline sequence, and a read error may be involved. The chain joins TRBV11-2 to TRBJ1-1; D is possibly TRBD1 (5 bases). CDR1 and CDR2 from the germline V gene are SGHAT and FQNNGV. The CDR3 totals 15 residues. CDR3 residues: CASSLDAGRGTEVFF. CDR3 DNA sequence: TGTGCCAGCAGCTTAGATGCCGGTAGGGGCACTGAAGTTTTCTTT.

The rearrangement joins TRBV28 to TRBJ1-5; no definite D call. The CDR3 consists of 15 residues. Trimming removed 2 bases at V and 7 bases at J, with 15 bases between. Germline V gene lookup returns CDR1 MDHEN and CDR2 SYDVKM. CDR3: CASSLALGTAQPQHF. DNA of the CDR3: TGTGCCAGCAGTTTAGCCCTAGGAACGGCGCAGCCCCAGCATTTT.

CDR3 protein: CASSLALEGTQYF. The DNA for the CDR3 is TGTGCCAGCAGCTTGGCCCTTGAGGGTACGCAGTATTTT. This chain uses TRBV28 with TRBJ2-3; a possible D gene is TRBD2 (5 bases). The CDR3 length is 13 residues. Germline V gene sequence: CDR1 MDHEN, CDR2 SYDVKM. The ends were cut back, 6 bases at V and 8 bases at J, with 15 bases in the middle.

The V call is TRBV24-1, the J call TRBJ2-2, with 9 bases fitting TRBD1. Germline loops: CDR1 KGHDR, CDR2 SFDVKD. V lost 2 bases and J lost 7; bases outside the gene matches: 4. The CDR3 is made up of 15 amino acids. For the CDR3, the DNA is TGTGCCACCAGTGATTCATACAGGGGGCGCGGGGAGCTGTTTTTT. Protein sequence: CATSDSYRGRGELFF.

This clonotype was recorded only once. This sequence joins TRBV6-1 and TRBJ2-6; possibly TRBD1 or TRBD2 for D (6 bases each). The CDR3 sequence is 18 residues long. Germline-derived CDR1 and CDR2 are MNHNS and SASEGT. V gave up 2 bases and J gave up 0 bases, with 14 bases separating them. The CDR3 region has the DNA TGTGCCAGCAGTGAACGGGAGCAGGGGACCTCTGGGGCCAACGTCCTGACTTTC. Translation gives CASSEREQGTSGANVLTF.

The chain is built from TRBV2 and TRBJ1-1; 7 nucleotides match TRBD1. The CDR3 runs to 14 residues. Germline CDR1 reads SNHLY; CDR2 reads FYNNEI. Trimming at V came to 3 bases and at J to 4 bases, leaving 5 bases not matched to a gene. This chain's CDR3 is CASSDRGGTTEAFF. CDR3 bases: TGTGCCAGCAGTGACAGGGGGGGAACCACTGAAGCTTTCTTT.

The V gene is TRBV27, the J gene TRBJ2-7, with 12 bases identical to TRBD1. Unmatched junction bases numbered 6, after V lost 6 bases and J lost 6 bases. This CDR3 spans 14 amino acids. The V gene's germline CDR1 is MNHEY and CDR2 SMNVEV (reference sequence). CDR3: CASRGTGGFGEQYV. In DNA form, the CDR3 reads TGTGCCAGCAGAGGGACAGGGGGCTTCGGCGAGCAGTACGTC.

This chain uses TRBV15 with TRBJ2-3; no firm D call. V lost 6 bases to trimming and J lost 4 bases, with 11 bases between them. CDR3 size: 13 residues. Germline loops: CDR1 LNHNV, CDR2 YYDKDF (reference sequence). The CDR3 DNA follows: TGTGCCACCAGTTTACGGTGGGCAGATACGCAGTATTTT. Translated, it gives CATSLRWADTQYF.

V usage is TRBV3-1 and J usage is TRBJ1-1; D is unresolved. The V end was cut by 6 bases, the J end by 1 base, with 12 bases between. Germline V gene data show CDR1 as LGHDT and CDR2 as YNNKEL (reference sequence). CDR3 length: 14 amino acids. CDR3 amino acids: CASSRSRSNTEAFF. The DNA for the CDR3 is TGTGCCAGCAGTCGATCCAGGTCGAACACTGAAGCTTTCTTT.

CDR3 in DNA: TGTGCCAGCTCGGCTGTCAACGGACTAGCGGGGGCCCTTCACACAGATACGCAGTATTTT. Its translation: CASSAVNGLAGALHTDTQYF. The V gene is TRBV18, the J gene TRBJ2-3; 13 bases align to TRBD2. Germline V gene sequence: CDR1 KGHSH, CDR2 LQKENI. The J segment lost 2 bases and the V segment lost 6 bases, leaving 17 bases of the junction unmatched. The CDR3 contains 20 residues.

The chain employs TRBV6-6 and TRBJ2-7; weak D call: TRBD2 (5 bases). The CDR3 runs 16 residues. Trimming removed 0 bases from V and 0 bases from J, with 12 bases in between. Germline V CDR1 and CDR2: MNHNY, SVGAGI (reference sequence). The CDR3 DNA reads TGTGCCAGCAGTTACTCGTCTACTAGGGACTCCTACGAGCAGTACGTC. Translating it yields CASSYSSTRDSYEQYV.